This TCR beta chain was identified in a study of CD8+CD57+ T cells in acquired aplastic anemia. Genomic DNA provided the template from which TCR beta VDJ and CDR3 profiles were obtained. Each CDR3 protein gets one entry after TCRdb re-called the reads with MiXCR. The repertoire includes 450,000 to 600,000 distinct CDR3 sequences, around 32% of them detected once, and 0.8% to 0.85% sits in the top ten. This clonotype was seen only a few times. A much larger clone lies a single base off, so this may be a read error. All sequencing subjects had displayed CD8+CD57+ cell expansion on flow cytometry. The CDR3 consists of 12 residues. Per the germline V gene, CDR1 is DFQATT and CDR2 is SNEGSKA (reference sequence).

The origin of this receptor is a human donor with aplastic anemia. This chain uses TRBV20-1 with TRBJ1-6; tentatively, D is TRBD1 (6 bases). The sequencing sample was made of sorted CD4+, CD8+, or CD8+CD57+ T cells (not recorded which) from PBMCs. Here the CDR3 reads CSARDSNSPPHF. Here the CDR3 DNA reads TGCAGTGCTAGGGACAGTAATTCACCCCCCCACTTT.